One TCR beta chain is described in this entry. The antigen remains undetermined. This entry comes from a study of blood T cells in healthy people across ages. Findings and caveats of the study: Relative to aged donors, long-lived donors carried more naive CD4+ cells and displayed higher diversity.

This CDR3 comprises 13 residues. The trim removed 4 bases at V and 8 bases at J, leaving 6 bases unmatched. Germline V gene data show CDR1 as KGHDR and CDR2 as SFDVKD. Isolated PBMCs totaled at least 6.5 million in each sample. With a J-beta primer mix and a sample-barcoded 5' primer, a second PCR ran 7 to 11 cycles. TCRdb re-called the 5' RACE reads through MiXCR, storing one row per CDR3 protein. The sample lists 1.5 million to 2 million distinct CDR3 sequences, roughly 49% occurring once. Specimen: blood. The gene calls are TRBV24-1 and TRBJ2-7; 8 bases are shared with TRBD1. This clonotype was sampled from a woman aged 40-49 years in good health. The DNA of the CDR3 is TGTGCCACCAGTGAAACATCCAGGGGGCAGCAGTACTTC. It is translated as CATSETSRGQQYF.